This T cell receptor (beta chain) emerged from a study of T cell responses to AZD1222 COVID-19 vaccine. The table came from immunoSEQ multiplex PCR; TCRdb's copy has only in-frame clones and leaves some out. The table includes around 130,000 clones, approximately 93% detected once. Germline CDR1 is SGHAT and CDR2 is FQNNGV. The CDR3 consists of 15 residues. V was cut by 5 bases and J by 7 bases, with 21 bases left in between. Material: peripheral blood, obtained on day 0 of AZD1222 vaccination. This receptor was taken from an adult in good health. The rearrangement joins TRBV11-2 to TRBJ2-7, with D tentatively TRBD1 (6 bases). CDR3 in DNA: TGTGCCAGCAGCGTTATAAGGGGGAACCGGAGGGAGCAGTACTTC. This gives the protein CASSVIRGNRREQYF.